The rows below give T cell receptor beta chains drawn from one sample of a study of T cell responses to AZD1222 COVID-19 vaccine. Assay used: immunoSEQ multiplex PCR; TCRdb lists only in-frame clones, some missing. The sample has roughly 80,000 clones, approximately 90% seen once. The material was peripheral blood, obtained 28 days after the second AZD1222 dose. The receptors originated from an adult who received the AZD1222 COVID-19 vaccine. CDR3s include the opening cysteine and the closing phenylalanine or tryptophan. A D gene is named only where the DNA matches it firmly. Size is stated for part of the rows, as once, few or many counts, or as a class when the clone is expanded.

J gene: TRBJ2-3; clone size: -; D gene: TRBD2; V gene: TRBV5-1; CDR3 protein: CASSLAGGTTDTQYF; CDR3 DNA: TGCGCCAGCAGCCTAGCGGGGGGGACCACAGATACGCAGTATTTT
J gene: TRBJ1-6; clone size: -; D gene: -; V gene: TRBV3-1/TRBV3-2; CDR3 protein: CASSQAAGRSYNSPLHF; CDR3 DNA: TGTGCCAGCAGCCAAGCCGCGGGAAGGTCCTATAATTCACCCCTCCACTTT
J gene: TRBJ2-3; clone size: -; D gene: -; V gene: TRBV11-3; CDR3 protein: CASSLSIQSTDTQYF; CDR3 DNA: TGTGCCAGCAGCTTGTCGATACAGAGCACAGATACGCAGTATTTT
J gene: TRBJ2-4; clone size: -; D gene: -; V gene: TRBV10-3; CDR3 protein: CAISVMQEPPGNIQYF; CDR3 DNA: TGTGCCATCAGTGTTATGCAAGAGCCCCCTGGAAACATTCAGTACTTC
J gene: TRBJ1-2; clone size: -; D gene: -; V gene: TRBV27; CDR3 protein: CASSLQGSGGGYTF; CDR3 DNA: TGTGCCAGCAGTTTACAGGGCAGTGGGGGTGGCTACACCTTC
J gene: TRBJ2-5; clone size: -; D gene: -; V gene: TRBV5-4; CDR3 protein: CASSFDRAGGETQYF; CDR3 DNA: TGTGCCAGCAGCTTTGACAGGGCGGGGGGAGAGACCCAGTACTTC
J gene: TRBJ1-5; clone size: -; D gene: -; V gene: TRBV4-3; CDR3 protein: CASSQVAGTGQPQHF; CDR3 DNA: TGCGCCAGCAGCCAAGTGGCGGGGACTGGTCAGCCCCAGCATTTT
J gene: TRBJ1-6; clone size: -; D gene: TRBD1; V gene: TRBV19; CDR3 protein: CASNPGGGLDNSPLHF; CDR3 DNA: TGTGCCAGTAACCCAGGGGGTGGCTTGGATAATTCACCCCTCCACTTT
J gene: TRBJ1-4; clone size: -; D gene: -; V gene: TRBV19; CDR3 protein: CASRGSTLGEKLFF; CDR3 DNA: TGTGCCAGTCGAGGGTCGACCTTGGGAGAAAAACTGTTTTTT
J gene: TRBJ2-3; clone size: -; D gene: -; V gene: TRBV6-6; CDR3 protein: CASSLTLDSPQYF; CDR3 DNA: TGTGCCAGCAGCCTCACCTTGGACAGTCCACAGTATTTT
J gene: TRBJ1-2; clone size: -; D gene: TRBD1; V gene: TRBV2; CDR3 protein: CASTPDRVTNYGYTF; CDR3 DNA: TGTGCCAGCACCCCGGACAGGGTTACTAACTATGGCTACACCTTC
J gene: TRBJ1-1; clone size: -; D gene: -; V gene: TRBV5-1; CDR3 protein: CASSKGGERNTEAFF; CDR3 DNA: TGCGCCAGCAGCAAAGGGGGGGAGAGGAACACTGAAGCTTTCTTT
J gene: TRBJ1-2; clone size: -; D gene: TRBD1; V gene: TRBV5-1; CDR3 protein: CASSLGTGGNYGYTF; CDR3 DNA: TGCGCCAGCAGCTTGGGGACAGGGGGCAACTATGGCTACACCTTC
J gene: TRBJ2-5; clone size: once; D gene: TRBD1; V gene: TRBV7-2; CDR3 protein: CASSLGGTGGETQYF; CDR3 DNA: TGTGCCAGCAGCTTAGGTGGGACAGGGGGCGAGACCCAGTACTTC
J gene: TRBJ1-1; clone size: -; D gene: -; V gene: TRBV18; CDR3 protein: CASSPVQGRGLAFF; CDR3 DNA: TGTGCCAGCTCACCAGTCCAGGGGCGGGGGCTGGCTTTCTTT
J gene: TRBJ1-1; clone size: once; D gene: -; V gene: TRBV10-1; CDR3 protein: CASSQPGIEAFF; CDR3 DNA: TGCGCCAGCAGCCAGCCCGGGATTGAAGCTTTCTTT
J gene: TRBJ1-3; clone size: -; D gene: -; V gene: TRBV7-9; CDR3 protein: CASSLGGWNTIYF; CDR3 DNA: TGTGCCAGCAGCTTAGGAGGGTGGAACACCATATATTTT
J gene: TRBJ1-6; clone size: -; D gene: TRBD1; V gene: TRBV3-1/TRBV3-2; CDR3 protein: CASSPRGGGVYSPLHF; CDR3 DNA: TGTGCCAGCAGCCCCCGGGGAGGGGGCGTTTATTCACCCCTCCACTTT
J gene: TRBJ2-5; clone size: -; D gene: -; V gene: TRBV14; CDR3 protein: CASSQVPLGETQYF; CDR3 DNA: TGTGCCAGCAGCCAAGTACCCCTCGGGGAGACCCAGTACTTC
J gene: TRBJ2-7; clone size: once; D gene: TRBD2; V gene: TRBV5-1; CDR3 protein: CASSAGLGGSVHEQYF; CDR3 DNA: TGCGCCAGCAGCGCGGGTCTCGGGGGGTCCGTCCACGAGCAGTACTTC
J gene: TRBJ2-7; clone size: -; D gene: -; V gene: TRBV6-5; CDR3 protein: CASSLRTPSYEQYF; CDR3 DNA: TGTGCCAGCAGTCTCCGGACACCGTCCTACGAGCAGTACTTC
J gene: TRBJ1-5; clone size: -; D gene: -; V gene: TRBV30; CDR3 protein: CAWSSTENQPQHF; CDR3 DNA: TGTGCCTGGAGTTCGACAGAGAATCAGCCCCAGCATTTT
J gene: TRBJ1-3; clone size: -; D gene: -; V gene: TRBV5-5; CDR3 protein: CASSLDRSGNTIYF; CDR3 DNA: TGTGCCAGCAGCTTGGACAGGTCTGGAAACACCATATATTTT
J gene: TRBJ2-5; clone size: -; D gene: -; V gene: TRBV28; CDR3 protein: CASSLVGWETQYF; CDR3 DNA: TGTGCCAGCAGTTTAGTCGGATGGGAGACCCAGTACTTC
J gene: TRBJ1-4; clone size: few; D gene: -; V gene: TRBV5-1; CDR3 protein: CASSLSQGNEKLFF; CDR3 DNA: TGCGCCAGCAGCTTGAGCCAGGGTAATGAAAAACTGTTTTTT
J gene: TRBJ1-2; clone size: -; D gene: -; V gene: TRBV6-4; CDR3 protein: CAGLDGYTF; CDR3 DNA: TGTGCCGGCCTAGATGGCTACACCTTC
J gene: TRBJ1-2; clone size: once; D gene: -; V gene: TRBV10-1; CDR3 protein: CASGGPVYGYTF; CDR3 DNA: TGCGCCAGCGGCGGGCCAGTCTATGGCTACACCTTC
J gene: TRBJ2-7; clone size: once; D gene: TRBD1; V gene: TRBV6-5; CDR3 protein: CASTPGQGSYEQYF; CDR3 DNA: TGTGCCAGCACCCCGGGACAGGGCTCCTACGAGCAGTACTTC
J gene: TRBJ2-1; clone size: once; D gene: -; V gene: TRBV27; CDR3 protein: CASSPRPGTVYNEQFF; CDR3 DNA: TGTGCCAGCAGTCCGCGCCCCGGGACGGTCTACAATGAGCAGTTCTTC